The clone carrying this T cell receptor beta chain was observed a handful of times. The authors' processing: Quantification of nucleated cells was approximated via reference gene primer amplification. Sequencing was performed with immunoSEQ multiplex PCR; in TCRdb, only in-frame clones are kept and a portion is missing. The V and J calls and clone size are taken from that table; D and trimming were inferred from the DNA. In the table there are fewer than 200,000 clones, over 80% of which are singletons. The CDR3 consists of 14 residues. V shed 4 bases and J 3 bases; nucleotides not matched to a gene: 6. Germline CDR1 and CDR2: MNHEY and SMNVEV (reference sequence). The record originates from a study of blood T cell repertoires in COVID-19. Study information: COVID-19 samples from acute and convalescent phases originated in the United States, Italy and Spain. T cells, B-cell-depleted T cells, or PBMCs supplied cDNA or gDNA.

The source is a woman aged 45-65 years with acute or convalescent COVID-19. The chain recombines TRBV27 with TRBJ2-7, with 7 bases identical to TRBD1. The source material was peripheral blood. The CDR3 DNA reads TGTGCCAGCAGTTCGCCGGGACAGAACTACGAGCAGTACTTC. Translating it yields CASSSPGQNYEQYF.